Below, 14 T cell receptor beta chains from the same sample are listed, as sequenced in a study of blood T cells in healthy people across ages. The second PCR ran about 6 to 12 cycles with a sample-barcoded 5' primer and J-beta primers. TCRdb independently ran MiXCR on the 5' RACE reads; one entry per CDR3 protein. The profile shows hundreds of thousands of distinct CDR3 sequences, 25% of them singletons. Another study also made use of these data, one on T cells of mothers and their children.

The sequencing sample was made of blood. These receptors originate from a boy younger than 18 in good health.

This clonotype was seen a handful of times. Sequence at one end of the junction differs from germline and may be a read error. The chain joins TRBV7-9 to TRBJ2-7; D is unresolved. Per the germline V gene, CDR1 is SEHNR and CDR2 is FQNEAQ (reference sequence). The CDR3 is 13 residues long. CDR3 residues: CASALSDTYEQYF. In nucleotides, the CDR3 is TGCGCCAGCGCTCTTTCAGACACCTACGAGCAGTACTTC. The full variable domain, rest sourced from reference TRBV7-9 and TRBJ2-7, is DTGVSQNPRHKITKRGQNVTFRCDPISEHNRLYWYRQTLGQGPEFLTYFQNEAQLEKSRLLSDRFSAERPKGSFSTLEIQRTEQGDSAMYLCASALSDTYEQYFGPGTRLTVT.

CDR3 protein: CASSGRDYPGDIQYF. For the CDR3, the DNA is TGTGCCAGCAGCGGCCGGGACTACCCTGGGGACATTCAGTACTTC. The chain has TRBV9 and TRBJ2-4, with 7 nucleotides matching TRBD2. J gave up 8 bases and V 3 bases, and 11 bases lay outside the gene matches. The CDR3 consists of 15 residues. Germline V CDR1 and CDR2: SGDLS, YYNGEE.

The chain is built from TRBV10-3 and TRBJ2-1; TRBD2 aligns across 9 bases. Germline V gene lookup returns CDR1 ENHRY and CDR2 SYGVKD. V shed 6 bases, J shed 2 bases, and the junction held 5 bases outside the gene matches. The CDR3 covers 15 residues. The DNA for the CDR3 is TGTGCCATCAGCCGGGGACTAGCTCCCTACAATGAGCAGTTCTTC. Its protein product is CAISRGLAPYNEQFF.

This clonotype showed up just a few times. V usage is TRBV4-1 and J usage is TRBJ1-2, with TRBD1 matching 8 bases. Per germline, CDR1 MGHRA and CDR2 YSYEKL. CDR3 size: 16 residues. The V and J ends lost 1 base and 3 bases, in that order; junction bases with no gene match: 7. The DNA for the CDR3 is TGCGCCAGCAGCCAAGCTTCAGGGGGCGGCGACTATGGCTACACCTTC. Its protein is CASSQASGGGDYGYTF.

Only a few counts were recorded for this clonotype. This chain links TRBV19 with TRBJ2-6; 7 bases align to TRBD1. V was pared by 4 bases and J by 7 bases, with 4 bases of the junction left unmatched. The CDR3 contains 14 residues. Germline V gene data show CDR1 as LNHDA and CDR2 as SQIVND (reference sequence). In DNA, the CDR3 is TGTGCCAGTAGTACAGGGGGAGACGCCAACGTCCTGACTTTC. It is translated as CASSTGGDANVLTF.

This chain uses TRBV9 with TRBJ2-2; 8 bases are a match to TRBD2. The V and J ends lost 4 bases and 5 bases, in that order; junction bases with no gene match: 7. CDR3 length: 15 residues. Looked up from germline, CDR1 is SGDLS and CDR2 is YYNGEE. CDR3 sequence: CASSPGGARTGELFF. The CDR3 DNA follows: TGTGCCAGCAGCCCCGGGGGGGCTCGAACCGGGGAGCTGTTTTTT.

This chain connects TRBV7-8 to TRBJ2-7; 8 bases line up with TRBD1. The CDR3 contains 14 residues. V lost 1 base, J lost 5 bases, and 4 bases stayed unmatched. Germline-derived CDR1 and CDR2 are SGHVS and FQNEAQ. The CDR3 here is CASSLGVTGDEQYF. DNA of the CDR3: TGTGCCAGCAGCTTAGGAGTGACAGGGGACGAGCAGTACTTC.

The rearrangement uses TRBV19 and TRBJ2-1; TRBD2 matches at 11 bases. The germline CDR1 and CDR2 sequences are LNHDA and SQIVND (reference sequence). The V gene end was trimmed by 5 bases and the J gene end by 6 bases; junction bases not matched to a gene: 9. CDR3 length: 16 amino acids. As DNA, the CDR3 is TGTGCCAGTAGTTCTCGTGGTAGCGGGAGGGGCAATGAGCAGTTCTTC. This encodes CASSSRGSGRGNEQFF.

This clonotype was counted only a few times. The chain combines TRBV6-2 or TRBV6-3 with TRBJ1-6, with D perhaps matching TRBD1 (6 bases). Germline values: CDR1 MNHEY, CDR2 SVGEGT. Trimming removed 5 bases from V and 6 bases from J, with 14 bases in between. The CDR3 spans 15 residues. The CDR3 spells CASSPHRTVNSPLHF. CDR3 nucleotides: TGTGCCAGCAGTCCCCACCGGACAGTTAATTCACCCCTCCACTTT.

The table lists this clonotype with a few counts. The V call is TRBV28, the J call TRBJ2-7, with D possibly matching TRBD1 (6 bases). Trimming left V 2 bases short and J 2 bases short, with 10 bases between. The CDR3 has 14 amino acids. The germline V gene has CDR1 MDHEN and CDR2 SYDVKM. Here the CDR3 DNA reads TGTGCCAGCAGTTTACGGGACAATCCCTACGAGCAGTACTTC. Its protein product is CASSLRDNPYEQYF.

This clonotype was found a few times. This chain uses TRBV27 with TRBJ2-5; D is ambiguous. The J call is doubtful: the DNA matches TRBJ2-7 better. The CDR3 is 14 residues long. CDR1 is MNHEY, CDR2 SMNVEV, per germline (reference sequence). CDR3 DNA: TGTGCCAGCAGTAGCCTGGACGGTCCCTACGAGCAGTACTTC. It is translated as CASSSLDGPYEQYF.

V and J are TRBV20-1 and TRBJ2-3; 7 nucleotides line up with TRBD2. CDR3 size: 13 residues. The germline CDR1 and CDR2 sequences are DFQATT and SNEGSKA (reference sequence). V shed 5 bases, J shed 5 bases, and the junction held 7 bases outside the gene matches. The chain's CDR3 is CSAHYGGRDTQYF. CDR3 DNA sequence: TGCAGTGCTCACTACGGCGGGAGAGATACGCAGTATTTT.

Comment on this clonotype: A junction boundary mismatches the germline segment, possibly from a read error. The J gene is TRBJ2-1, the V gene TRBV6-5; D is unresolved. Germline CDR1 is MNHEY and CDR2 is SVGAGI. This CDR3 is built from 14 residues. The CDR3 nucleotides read TGTGCCAGCAGCCCCGAATCGCTCTCGAATGAGCAGCTCTTC. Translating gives CASSPESLSNEQLF.

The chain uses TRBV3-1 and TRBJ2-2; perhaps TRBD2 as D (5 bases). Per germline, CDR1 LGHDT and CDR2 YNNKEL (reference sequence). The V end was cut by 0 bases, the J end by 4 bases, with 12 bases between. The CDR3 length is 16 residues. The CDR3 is CASSQDVSAVTGELFF. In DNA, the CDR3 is TGTGCCAGCAGCCAAGATGTTAGCGCAGTCACCGGGGAGCTGTTTTTT.